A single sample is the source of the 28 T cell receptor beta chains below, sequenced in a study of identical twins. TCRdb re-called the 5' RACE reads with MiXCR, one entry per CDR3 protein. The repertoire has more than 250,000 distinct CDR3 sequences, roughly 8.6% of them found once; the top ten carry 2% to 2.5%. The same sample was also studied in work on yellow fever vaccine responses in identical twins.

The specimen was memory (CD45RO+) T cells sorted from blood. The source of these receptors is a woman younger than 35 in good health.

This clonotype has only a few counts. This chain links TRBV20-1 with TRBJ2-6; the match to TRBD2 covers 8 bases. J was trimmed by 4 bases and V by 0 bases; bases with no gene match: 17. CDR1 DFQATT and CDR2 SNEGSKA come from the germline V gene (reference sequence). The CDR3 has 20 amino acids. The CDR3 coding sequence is TGCAGTGCTAGAGATCGCGGCGGGGGGCTATATTCTGTGGGGGCCAACGTCCTGACTTTC. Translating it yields CSARDRGGGLYSVGANVLTF.

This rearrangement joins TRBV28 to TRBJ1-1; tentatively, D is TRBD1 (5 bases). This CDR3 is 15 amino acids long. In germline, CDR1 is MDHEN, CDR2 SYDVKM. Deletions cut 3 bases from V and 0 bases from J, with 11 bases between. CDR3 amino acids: CASSLSGTLNTEAFF. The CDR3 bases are TGTGCCAGCAGTTTGTCAGGGACCTTGAACACTGAAGCTTTCTTT.

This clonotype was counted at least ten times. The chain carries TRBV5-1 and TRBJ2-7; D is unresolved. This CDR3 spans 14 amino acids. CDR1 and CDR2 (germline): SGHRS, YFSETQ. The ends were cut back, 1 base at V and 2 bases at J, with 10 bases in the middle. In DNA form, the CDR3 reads TGCGCCAGCAGCTTGTCCGGGTTTGCCTACGAGCAGTACTTC. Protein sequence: CASSLSGFAYEQYF. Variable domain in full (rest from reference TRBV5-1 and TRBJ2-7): KAGVTQTPRYLIKTRGQQVTLSCSPISGHRSVSWYQQTPGQGLQFLFEYFSETQRNKGNFPGRFSGRQFSNSRSEMNVSTLELGDSALYLCASSLSGFAYEQYFGPGTRLTVT.

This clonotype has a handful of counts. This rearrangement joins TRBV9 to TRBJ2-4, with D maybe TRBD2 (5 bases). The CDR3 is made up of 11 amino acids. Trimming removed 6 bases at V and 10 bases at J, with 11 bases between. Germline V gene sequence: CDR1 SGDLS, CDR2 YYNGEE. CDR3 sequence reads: CASTPSGIQYF. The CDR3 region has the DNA TGTGCCAGCACCCCCAGCGGTATTCAGTACTTC. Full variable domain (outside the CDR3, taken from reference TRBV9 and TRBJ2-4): DSGVTQTPKHLITATGQRVTLRCSPRSGDLSVYWYQQSLDQGLQFLIQYYNGEERAKGNILERFSAQQFPDLHSELNLSSLELGDSALYFCASTPSGIQYFGAGTRLSVL.

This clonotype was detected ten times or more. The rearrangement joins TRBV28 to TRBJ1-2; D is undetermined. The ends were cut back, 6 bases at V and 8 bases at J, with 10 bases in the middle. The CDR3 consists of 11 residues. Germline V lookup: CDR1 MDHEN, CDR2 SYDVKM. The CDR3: CASSSRRGYTF. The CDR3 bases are TGTGCCAGCAGCTCAAGAAGAGGCTACACCTTC.

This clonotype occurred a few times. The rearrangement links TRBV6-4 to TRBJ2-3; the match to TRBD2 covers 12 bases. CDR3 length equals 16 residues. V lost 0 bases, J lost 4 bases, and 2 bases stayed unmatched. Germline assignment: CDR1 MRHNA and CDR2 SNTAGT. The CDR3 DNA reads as TGTGCCAGCAGTGACTCGGGGACTAGCGGGCCAGATACGCAGTATTTT. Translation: CASSDSGTSGPDTQYF.

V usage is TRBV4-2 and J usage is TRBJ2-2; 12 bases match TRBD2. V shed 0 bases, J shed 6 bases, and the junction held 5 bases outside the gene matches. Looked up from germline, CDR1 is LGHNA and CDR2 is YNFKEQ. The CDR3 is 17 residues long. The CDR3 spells CASSQDRLAGDPGELFF. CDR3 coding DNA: TGTGCCAGCAGCCAAGATAGACTAGCGGGAGATCCCGGGGAGCTGTTTTTT.

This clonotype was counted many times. Here the CDR3 reads CASSLGWTGELFF. The CDR3 region has the DNA TGTGCCAGCAGCCTGGGGTGGACCGGGGAGCTGTTTTTT. V gene TRBV28 combines with J gene TRBJ2-2; no definite D call. Germline CDR1 is MDHEN and CDR2 is SYDVKM. The CDR3 is made up of 13 amino acids. V lost 6 bases to trimming and J lost 5 bases, with 10 bases between them.

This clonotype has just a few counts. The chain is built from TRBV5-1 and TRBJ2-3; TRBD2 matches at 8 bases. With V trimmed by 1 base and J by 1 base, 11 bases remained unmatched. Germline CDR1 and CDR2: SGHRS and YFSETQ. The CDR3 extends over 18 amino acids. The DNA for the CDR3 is TGCGCCAGCAGCTTGACCCCCCGGCGGGAGGTTGGCACAGATACGCAGTATTTT. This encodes CASSLTPRREVGTDTQYF.

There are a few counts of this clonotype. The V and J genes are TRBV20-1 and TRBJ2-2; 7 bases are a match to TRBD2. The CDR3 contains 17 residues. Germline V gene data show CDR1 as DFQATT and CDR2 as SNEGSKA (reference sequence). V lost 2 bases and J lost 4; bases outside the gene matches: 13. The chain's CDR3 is CSARPNDGGRATGELFF. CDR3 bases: TGCAGTGCTAGACCCAACGACGGGGGGAGGGCCACCGGGGAGCTGTTTTTT.

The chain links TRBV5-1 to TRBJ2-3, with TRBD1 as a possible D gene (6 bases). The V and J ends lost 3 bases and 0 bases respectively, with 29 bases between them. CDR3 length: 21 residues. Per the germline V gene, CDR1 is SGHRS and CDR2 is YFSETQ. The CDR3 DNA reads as TGCGCCAGCAGCTCCAGGGGCCCCCAAATCCTACATCCGTCTAGCACAGATACGCAGTATTTT. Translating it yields CASSSRGPQILHPSSTDTQYF.

CDR3 nucleotides: TGCGCCAGCAGCCAGGCGGGCTGGTCCGACACCGGGGAGCTGTTTTTT. Translating it yields CASSQAGWSDTGELFF. V and J are TRBV4-1 and TRBJ2-2; the D gene is possibly TRBD2 (5 bases). The CDR3 consists of 16 residues. V lost 3 bases and J lost 3, with 14 bases in between. Germline-derived CDR1 and CDR2 are MGHRA and YSYEKL.

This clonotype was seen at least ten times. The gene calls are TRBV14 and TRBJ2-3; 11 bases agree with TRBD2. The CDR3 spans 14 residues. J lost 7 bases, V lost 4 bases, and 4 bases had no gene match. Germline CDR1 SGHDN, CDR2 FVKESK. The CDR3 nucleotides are TGTGCCAGCAGCCCGGGGACTAGCGGTAATACGCAGTATTTT. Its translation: CASSPGTSGNTQYF.

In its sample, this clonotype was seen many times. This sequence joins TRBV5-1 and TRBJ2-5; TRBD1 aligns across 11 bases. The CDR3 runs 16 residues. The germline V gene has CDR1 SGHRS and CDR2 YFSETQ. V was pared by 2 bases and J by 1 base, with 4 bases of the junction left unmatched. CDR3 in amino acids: CASSFPGQGVQETQYF. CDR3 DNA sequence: TGCGCCAGCAGCTTTCCGGGACAGGGGGTCCAAGAGACCCAGTACTTC.

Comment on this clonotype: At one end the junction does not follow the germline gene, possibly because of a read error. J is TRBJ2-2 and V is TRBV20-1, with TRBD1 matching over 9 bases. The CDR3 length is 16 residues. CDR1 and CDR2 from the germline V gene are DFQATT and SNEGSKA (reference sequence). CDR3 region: CCANRGRAGNTGELFF. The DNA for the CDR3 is TGCTGTGCTAACAGGGGGCGAGCGGGGAACACCGGGGAGCTGTTTTTT.

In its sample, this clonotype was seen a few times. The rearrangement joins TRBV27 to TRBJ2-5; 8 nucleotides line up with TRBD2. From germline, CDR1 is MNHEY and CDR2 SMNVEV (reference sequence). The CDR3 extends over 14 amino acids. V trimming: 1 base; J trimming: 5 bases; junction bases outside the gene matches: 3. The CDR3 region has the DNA TGTGCCAGCAGTTTATATTCTAGCGGGGAGACCCAGTACTTC. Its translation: CASSLYSSGETQYF.

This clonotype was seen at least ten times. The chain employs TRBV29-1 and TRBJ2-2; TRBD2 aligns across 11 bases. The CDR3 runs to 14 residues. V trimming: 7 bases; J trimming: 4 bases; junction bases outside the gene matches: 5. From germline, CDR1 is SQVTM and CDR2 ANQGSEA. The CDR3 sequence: CSGSGTSGTGELFF. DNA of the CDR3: TGCAGCGGCTCCGGGACTAGCGGCACCGGGGAGCTGTTTTTT.

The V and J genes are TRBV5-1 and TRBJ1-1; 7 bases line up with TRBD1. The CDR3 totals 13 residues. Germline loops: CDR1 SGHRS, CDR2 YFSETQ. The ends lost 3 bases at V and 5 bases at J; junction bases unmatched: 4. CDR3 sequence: CASSSTGATEAFF. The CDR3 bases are TGCGCCAGCAGCTCCACAGGGGCTACTGAAGCTTTCTTT.

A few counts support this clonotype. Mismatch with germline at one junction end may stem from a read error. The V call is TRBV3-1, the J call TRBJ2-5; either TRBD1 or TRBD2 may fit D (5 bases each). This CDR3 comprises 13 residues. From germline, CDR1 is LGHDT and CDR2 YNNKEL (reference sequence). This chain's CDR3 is CACRPGARETQYF. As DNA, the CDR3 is TGTGCCTGCAGACCCGGGGCGCGTGAGACCCAGTACTTC.

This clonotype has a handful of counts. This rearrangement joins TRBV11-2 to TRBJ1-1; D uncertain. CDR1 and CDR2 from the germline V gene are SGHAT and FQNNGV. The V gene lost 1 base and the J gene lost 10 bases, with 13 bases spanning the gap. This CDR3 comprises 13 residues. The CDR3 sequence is CASSLVDARGAFF. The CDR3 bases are TGTGCCAGCAGCTTAGTAGATGCCCGGGGAGCTTTCTTT.

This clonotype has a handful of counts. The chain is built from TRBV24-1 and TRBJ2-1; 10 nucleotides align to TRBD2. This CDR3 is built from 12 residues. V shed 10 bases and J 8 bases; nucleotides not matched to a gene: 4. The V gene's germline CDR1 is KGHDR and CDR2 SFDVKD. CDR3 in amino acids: CATASGSDEQFF. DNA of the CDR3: TGTGCCACGGCTAGCGGGAGCGATGAGCAGTTCTTC.

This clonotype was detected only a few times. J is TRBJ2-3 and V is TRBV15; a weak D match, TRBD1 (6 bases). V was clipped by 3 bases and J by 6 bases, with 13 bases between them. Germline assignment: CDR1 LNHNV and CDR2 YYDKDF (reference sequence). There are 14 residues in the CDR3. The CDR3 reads CATSSRTASDTQYF. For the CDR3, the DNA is TGTGCCACCAGCAGTCGGACAGCATCGGATACGCAGTATTTT.

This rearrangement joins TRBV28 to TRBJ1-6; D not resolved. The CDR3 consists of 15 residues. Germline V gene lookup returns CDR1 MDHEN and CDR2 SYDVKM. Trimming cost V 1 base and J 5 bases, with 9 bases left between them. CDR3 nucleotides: TGTGCCAGCAGTTTATCAGGACCCGATAATTCACCCCTCCACTTT. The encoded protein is CASSLSGPDNSPLHF.

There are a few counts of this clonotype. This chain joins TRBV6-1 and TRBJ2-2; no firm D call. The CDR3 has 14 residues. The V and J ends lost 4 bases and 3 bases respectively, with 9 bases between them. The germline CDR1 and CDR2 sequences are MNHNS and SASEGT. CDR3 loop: CASSAFLDTGELFF. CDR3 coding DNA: TGTGCCAGCAGTGCGTTCCTCGACACCGGGGAGCTGTTTTTT.

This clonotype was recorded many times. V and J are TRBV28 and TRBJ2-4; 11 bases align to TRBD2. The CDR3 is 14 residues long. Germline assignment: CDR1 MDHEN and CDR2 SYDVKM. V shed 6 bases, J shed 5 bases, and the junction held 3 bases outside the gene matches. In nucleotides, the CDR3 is TGTGCCAGCAGACTGACTAGCGGGGAAAACATTCAGTACTTC. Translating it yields CASRLTSGENIQYF.

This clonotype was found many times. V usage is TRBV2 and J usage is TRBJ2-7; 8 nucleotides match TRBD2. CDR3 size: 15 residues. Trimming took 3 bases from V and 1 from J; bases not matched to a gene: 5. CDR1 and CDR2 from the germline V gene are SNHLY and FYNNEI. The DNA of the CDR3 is TGTGCCAGCAGTGAGGGAGGGACTAGTTCCTACGAGCAGTACGTC. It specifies CASSEGGTSSYEQYV.

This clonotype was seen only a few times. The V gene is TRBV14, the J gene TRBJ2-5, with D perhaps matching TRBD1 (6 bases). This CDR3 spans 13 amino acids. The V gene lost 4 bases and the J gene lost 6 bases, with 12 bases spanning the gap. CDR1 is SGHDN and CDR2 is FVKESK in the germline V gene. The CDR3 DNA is TGTGCCAGCAGCCGAGGACAGATGCAGACCCAGTACTTC. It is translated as CASSRGQMQTQYF.

CDR3 DNA sequence: TGTGCCAGCAGGGAGGTCTCTGGAAACACCATATATTTT. Translation: CASREVSGNTIYF. V gene TRBV6-1 combines with J gene TRBJ1-3; no reliable D call. V was cut by 6 bases and J by 0 bases, with 6 bases left in between. Germline V gene lookup returns CDR1 MNHNS and CDR2 SASEGT. The length of the CDR3 is 13 residues.